Below, 10 T cell receptor beta chains from the same sample are listed, as sequenced in a study of control samples from healthy donors and cancer patients. TCRdb's table, derived via immunoSEQ multiplex PCR, lists solely in-frame clones and lacks some. The profile shows approximately 140,000 clones, more than 90% of them singletons. Specimen: blood. All receptors come from a man aged 30 to 39 in good health.

The chain combines TRBV19 with TRBJ2-5, with 9 bases fitting TRBD2. From germline, CDR1 is LNHDA and CDR2 SQIVND (reference sequence). This CDR3 spans 15 amino acids. V gave up 3 bases and J gave up 2 bases; unmatched junction bases: 4. CDR3 DNA: TGTGCCAGTAGTATTGGACTAGCGAATCAAGAGACCCAGTACTTC. Its translation: CASSIGLANQETQYF.

CDR3 DNA sequence: TGTGCCAGCAGCTTGGAATTCTGGGACACAATTTCAAACACTGAAGCTTTCTTT. It translates to CASSLEFWDTISNTEAFF. This rearrangement joins TRBV5-5 to TRBJ1-1, with TRBD1 as a possible D gene (6 bases). This CDR3 contains 18 residues. Per the germline V gene, CDR1 is SGHKS and CDR2 is YYEKEE (reference sequence). V was clipped by 0 bases and J by 2 bases, with 20 bases between them.

Worth noting for this clone: A junction boundary mismatches the germline segment, possibly from a read error. The genes are TRBV2 and TRBJ2-5; TRBD2 matches 10 bases. Per germline, CDR1 SNHLY and CDR2 FYNNEI. The CDR3 is 14 residues long. CDR3: CASREASGSGTQYF. The CDR3 DNA is TGTGCCAGCAGGGAAGCTAGCGGGAGTGGGACCCAGTACTTC.

The gene calls are TRBV27 and TRBJ2-3; the match to TRBD2 covers 15 bases. Germline lookup yields CDR1 MNHEY and CDR2 SMNVEV (reference sequence). The CDR3 covers 16 residues. V dropped 2 bases and J dropped 4; count of bases not matched to a gene: 1. The CDR3 bases are TGTGCCAGCAGTTTAGGACTAGCGGGAGGGCCAGATACGCAGTATTTT. Protein: CASSLGLAGGPDTQYF.

V gene TRBV5-4 combines with J gene TRBJ1-1; possibly TRBD1 for D (5 bases). Per the germline V gene, CDR1 is SGHNT and CDR2 is YYREEE (reference sequence). The CDR3 runs to 14 residues. Trimming stripped 0 bases from V and 4 bases from J, with 10 bases between. The CDR3 spells CASSLGRAFTEAFF. The CDR3 region has the DNA TGTGCCAGCAGCTTGGGCAGGGCATTCACTGAAGCTTTCTTT. Variable domain in full (rest from reference TRBV5-4 and TRBJ1-1): ETGVTQSPTHLIKTRGQQVTLRCSSQSGHNTVSWYQQALGQGPQFIFQYYREEENGRGNFPPRFSGLQFPNYSSELNVNALELDDSALYLCASSLGRAFTEAFFGQGTRLTVV.

At least ten counts were recorded for this clone. V usage is TRBV3-1 (or the pseudogene TRBV3-2) and J usage is TRBJ2-4; D tentatively fits TRBD1 or TRBD2 (5 bases each). The germline V and J ends were trimmed by 0 bases and 3 bases, with 12 bases remaining between them. This CDR3 has 16 residues. Germline CDR1 is LGHDT and CDR2 is YNNKEL (reference sequence). The CDR3 nucleotides are TGTGCCAGCAGCCAAGACGTGGGGGTCATCAAAAACATTCAGTACTTC. Encoded protein: CASSQDVGVIKNIQYF.

CDR3 sequence (DNA): TGTGCCAGCAGTTTATTACAGAGCTCCTACAATGAGCAGTTCTTC. Translation gives CASSLLQSSYNEQFF. The chain carries TRBV27 and TRBJ2-1; D is unresolved. The germline V and J ends were trimmed by 1 base and 0 bases, with 7 bases remaining between them. The germline V gene has CDR1 MNHEY and CDR2 SMNVEV (reference sequence). CDR3 length equals 15 residues.

The chain uses TRBV9 and TRBJ2-2; D is possibly TRBD1 (6 bases). V was shortened by 0 bases and J by 5 bases, with 11 bases between the two germline ends. Germline V lookup: CDR1 SGDLS, CDR2 YYNGEE. The CDR3 sequence is 15 residues long. In DNA form, the CDR3 reads TGTGCCAGCAGCGTAGCAGGGGCTGGGACCGGGGAGCTGTTTTTT. This codes for CASSVAGAGTGELFF.

The gene calls are TRBV4-2 and TRBJ2-7, with 12 bases identical to TRBD2. Germline CDR1 reads LGHNA; CDR2 reads YNFKEQ. The J segment lost 4 bases and the V segment lost 0 bases, leaving 7 bases of the junction unmatched. This CDR3 comprises 17 residues. The DNA of the CDR3 is TGTGCCAGCAGCCAAGATCTCTTGACTAGCGGGAGTTACGAGCAGTACTTC. Translating gives CASSQDLLTSGSYEQYF.

In regard to this clone: A read error may account for a junction end that differs from germline. Other DNA sequences from this sample encode an identical CDR3 as well. The V call is TRBV4-1, the J call TRBJ1-2, with 9 bases that match TRBD1. In germline, CDR1 is MGHRA, CDR2 YSYEKL. There are 16 residues in the CDR3. The CDR3 region is CASSPVPWDRAYGYTF. For the CDR3, the DNA is TGCGCCAGTAGCCCAGTACCTTGGGACAGGGCCTATGGCTACACCTTC.